These 27 T cell receptor beta chains were all obtained from the same sample, sequenced in a study of PD-1 blockade in classical Hodgkin lymphoma. Produced via immunoSEQ multiplex PCR; TCRdb's table is partial and in-frame only. Of some 150,000 clones listed, around four fifths are singletons. All the patients suffered relapse after autologous stem cell transplantation, and brentuximab vedotin exposure differed. Here the sequenced sample was peripheral blood mononuclear cells (PBMCs), taken before the second cycle of nivolumab. Receptor source: a human donor with classical Hodgkin lymphoma.

The chain couples TRBV5-4 to TRBJ2-2, with 10 bases aligning to TRBD2. V shed 4 bases, J shed 4 bases, and the junction held 13 bases outside the gene matches. CDR3 size: 18 residues. From germline, CDR1 is SGHNT and CDR2 YYREEE (reference sequence). In nucleotides, the CDR3 is TGTGCCAGCAGCCCAATAGGGGCAGCGGGGGGGGTCACCGGGGAGCTGTTTTTT. Translating gives CASSPIGAAGGVTGELFF. The whole variable domain, remainder taken from reference TRBV5-4 and TRBJ2-2, is ETGVTQSPTHLIKTRGQQVTLRCSSQSGHNTVSWYQQALGQGPQFIFQYYREEENGRGNFPPRFSGLQFPNYSSELNVNALELDDSALYLCASSPIGAAGGVTGELFFGEGSRLTVL.

This chain joins TRBV28 and TRBJ1-1; unclear D gene. The CDR3 has 14 residues. The V gene's germline CDR1 is MDHEN and CDR2 SYDVKM. Trimming removed 3 bases from V and 4 bases from J, with 12 bases in between. The CDR3 DNA reads TGTGCCAGCAGTTTCGGGGATCGGGCCACTGAAGCTTTCTTT. Its translation: CASSFGDRATEAFF.

J is TRBJ1-2 and V is TRBV30, with D maybe TRBD1 (6 bases). The length of the CDR3 is 15 residues. CDR1 GTSNPN and CDR2 SVGIG come from the germline V gene (reference sequence). V was trimmed by 4 bases and J by 7 bases, leaving 22 bases between them. The CDR3 loop reads CAWTVGTGRSGGYTF. Here the CDR3 DNA reads TGTGCCTGGACCGTTGGAACAGGGAGGTCTGGTGGCTACACCTTC.

This chain joins TRBV5-6 and TRBJ2-7; D remains unclear. The length of the CDR3 is 15 residues. Trimming took off 2 bases at V and 4 bases at J, with 16 bases between the two ends. Per the germline V gene, CDR1 is SGHDT and CDR2 is YYEEEE. The CDR3 region is CASSLAGPGGYEQYF. CDR3 nucleotides: TGTGCCAGCAGCTTAGCCGGGCCGGGTGGGTACGAGCAGTACTTC.

The chain joins TRBV7-8 to TRBJ1-1; TRBD1 aligns across 7 bases. With 5 bases clipped from V and 4 bases from J, the junction kept 10 bases outside the gene matches. The CDR3 sequence is 15 residues long. Germline V gene sequence: CDR1 SGHVS, CDR2 FQNEAQ. CDR3 DNA sequence: TGTGCCAGCAGCCTAAGCACAGGGGCTGGCACTGAAGCTTTCTTT. Its translation is CASSLSTGAGTEAFF. The full variable domain, completed using reference TRBV7-8 and TRBJ1-1, is GAGVSQSPRYKVAKRGQDVALRCDPISGHVSLFWYQQALGQGPEFLTYFQNEAQLDKSGLPSDRFFAERPEGSVSTLKIQRTQQEDSAVYLCASSLSTGAGTEAFFGQGTRLTVV.

The chain employs TRBV7-9 and TRBJ1-5; D is uncertain. Trimming cost V 1 base and J 5 bases, with 9 bases left between them. This CDR3 has 14 residues. Germline V gene sequence: CDR1 SEHNR, CDR2 FQNEAQ (reference sequence). The CDR3 sequence: CASSLGGFDQPQHF. Written as DNA, the CDR3 is TGTGCCAGCAGCTTAGGTGGTTTCGATCAGCCCCAGCATTTT.

The chain has TRBV7-3 and TRBJ1-2, with 7 bases aligning to TRBD1. J gave up 4 bases and V 1 base, and 0 bases lay outside the gene matches. CDR3 length: 13 residues. CDR1 and CDR2 (germline): SGHTA, FQGTGA. Written as DNA, the CDR3 is TGTGCCAGCAGCTTAAACAGGGGCTATGGCTACACCTTC. It specifies CASSLNRGYGYTF.

The J gene is TRBJ1-5, the V gene TRBV5-1; a weak D match, TRBD1 (5 bases). V lost 0 bases and J 3 bases, leaving 10 bases between the germline ends. Germline CDR1 reads SGHRS; CDR2 reads YFSETQ. This CDR3 contains 15 residues. CDR3 nucleotides: TGCGCCAGCAGCTTGGTTAGACAGATCAATCAGCCCCAGCATTTT. Translation: CASSLVRQINQPQHF.

The chain couples TRBV7-2 to TRBJ1-5; D is unclear. The length of the CDR3 is 13 residues. Germline-derived CDR1 and CDR2 are SGHTA and FQGNSA. V dropped 1 base and J dropped 4 bases, with 5 bases sitting between them. CDR3 bases: TGTGCCAGCAGCTTAGTGGAAAATCAGCCCCAGCATTTT. Amino acids: CASSLVENQPQHF.

The genes are TRBV28 and TRBJ2-2; D call uncertain. The CDR3 extends over 13 amino acids. Trimming took 3 bases from V and 5 from J, leaving 7 bases between them. Per the germline V gene, CDR1 is MDHEN and CDR2 is SYDVKM. Written as DNA, the CDR3 is TGTGCCAGCAGTTTTCCTGCAACCGGGGAGCTGTTTTTT. It yields the protein CASSFPATGELFF. Together with reference TRBV28 and TRBJ2-2, the CDR3 gives the full variable domain: DVKVTQSSRYLVKRTGEKVFLECVQDMDHENMFWYRQDPGLGLRLIYFSYDVKMKEKGDIPEGYSVSREKKERFSLILESASTNQTSMYLCASSFPATGELFFGEGSRLTVL.

The rearrangement joins TRBV4-2 to TRBJ1-4, with D possibly being TRBD1 (5 bases). CDR3 length equals 16 residues. Trimming left V 1 base short and J 6 bases short, with 15 bases between. Germline CDR1 is LGHNA and CDR2 is YNFKEQ. For the CDR3, the DNA is TGTGCCAGCAGCCAAGCCCGCGTTGGGGGGGATGAAAAACTGTTTTTT. This gives the protein CASSQARVGGDEKLFF.

The chain joins TRBV6-5 to TRBJ2-5; 11 bases match TRBD2. Germline trimming cut 6 bases from V and 5 bases from J; bases unmatched to any gene: 5. CDR1 is MNHEY, CDR2 SVGAGI, per germline. The CDR3 contains 14 residues. For the CDR3, the DNA is TGTGCCAGCAGAATTAGCGGGGGGGCGGAGACCCAGTACTTC. Translation: CASRISGGAETQYF.

The chain employs TRBV7-9 and TRBJ2-6; possible D gene TRBD1, 7 bases. CDR1 and CDR2 (germline): SEHNR, FQNEAQ (reference sequence). This CDR3 comprises 18 residues. V lost 5 bases and J lost 0, with 17 bases in between. The DNA of the CDR3 is TGTGCCAGCAGCGACCGACAGGGAGGAATCTCTGGGGCCAACGTCCTGACTTTC. It specifies CASSDRQGGISGANVLTF.

This rearrangement joins TRBV11-1 to TRBJ1-1, with 7 bases matching TRBD1. V shed 5 bases and J 1 base; nucleotides not matched to a gene: 10. Germline values: CDR1 SGHAT, CDR2 FQDESV (reference sequence). This CDR3 region has 16 residues. The DNA for the CDR3 is TGTGCCAGCAGCCGGCGACAGGGCTCGCGGAACACTGAAGCTTTCTTT. It is translated as CASSRRQGSRNTEAFF. The whole variable domain, filled in from reference TRBV11-1 and TRBJ1-1, reads EAEVAQSPRYKITEKSQAVAFWCDPISGHATLYWYRQILGQGPELLVQFQDESVVDDSQLPKDRFSAERLKGVDSTLKIQPAELGDSAMYLCASSRRQGSRNTEAFFGQGTRLTVV.

This clone was counted a single time. This chain joins TRBV5-6 and TRBJ2-7; no clear D gene. The V and J ends lost 1 base and 3 bases respectively, with 2 bases between them. CDR3 size: 11 residues. Germline lookup yields CDR1 SGHDT and CDR2 YYEEEE. The CDR3 coding sequence is TGTGCCAGCAGCTTGAACTACGAGCAGTACTTC. This translates into CASSLNYEQYF.

This clone was seen at least ten times. The chain uses TRBV4-2 and TRBJ1-1; D not resolved. CDR3 length: 15 amino acids. Germline-derived CDR1 and CDR2 are LGHNA and YNFKEQ. The ends were cut back, 5 bases at V and 3 bases at J, with 16 bases in the middle. The CDR3 protein is CASSLRVTLDTEAFF. Written as DNA, the CDR3 is TGTGCCAGCAGCTTAAGAGTGACTTTGGACACTGAAGCTTTCTTT.

This clone was found a few times. V gene TRBV6-1 combines with J gene TRBJ1-6, with D hard to call. This CDR3 has 12 residues. The V end lost 0 bases, the J end lost 10 bases, and 4 bases lay between the germline ends. The V gene's germline CDR1 is MNHNS and CDR2 SASEGT. In nucleotides, the CDR3 is TGTGCCAGCAGTGAAGCCGGATCACCCCTCCACTTT. Amino acids: CASSEAGSPLHF.

The rearrangement uses TRBV12-5 and TRBJ2-7; D gene uncertain. Germline V CDR1 and CDR2: LGHNT, FRNRAP. This CDR3 is 13 amino acids long. The CDR3 here is CAPRPTGFYEQYF. CDR3 DNA sequence: TGTGCCCCTCGGCCGACTGGCTTCTACGAGCAGTACTTC.

The CDR3 region has the DNA TGTGCCAGCGCCCCCTGGGGGGGGGTCCAAGAGACCCAGTACTTC. Translated, it gives CASAPWGGVQETQYF. The chain couples TRBV6-5 to TRBJ2-5; 7 bases are a match to TRBD2. Trimming cost V 8 bases and J 1 base; bases outside gene matches: 10. The V gene's germline CDR1 is MNHEY and CDR2 SVGAGI. The CDR3 consists of 15 residues.

CDR3 protein: CASSPTRTPSGEGYGYTF. CDR3 coding DNA: TGTGCCAGCTCACCCACCCGGACCCCTTCAGGGGAGGGCTATGGCTACACCTTC. The V and J genes are TRBV18 and TRBJ1-2, with D perhaps TRBD1 (6 bases). V dropped 3 bases and J dropped 4 bases, with 24 bases sitting between them. The germline V gene has CDR1 KGHSH and CDR2 LQKENI. This CDR3 has 18 amino acids.

The rearrangement uses TRBV27 and TRBJ1-2; a weak D match, TRBD1 (5 bases). Germline assignment: CDR1 MNHEY and CDR2 SMNVEV (reference sequence). This CDR3 contains 16 residues. Trimming took off 3 bases at V and 2 bases at J, with 16 bases between the two ends. For the CDR3, the DNA is TGTGCCAGCAGTTTGTGGGGGGGTCGTGCCAACTATGGCTACACCTTC. Its protein is CASSLWGGRANYGYTF.

This clone was observed a handful of times. The gene calls are TRBV27 and TRBJ1-2; a weak D match, TRBD1 (5 bases). The CDR3 contains 17 residues. The V gene lost 3 bases and the J gene lost 0 bases, with 17 bases spanning the gap. CDR1 is MNHEY, CDR2 SMNVEV, per germline (reference sequence). The CDR3 here is CASSFLVQGGPNYGYTF. CDR3 sequence (DNA): TGTGCCAGCAGTTTTCTAGTTCAGGGAGGCCCTAACTATGGCTACACCTTC.

The chain recombines TRBV19 with TRBJ2-7; the D is unclear. Germline CDR1 LNHDA, CDR2 SQIVND (reference sequence). The length of the CDR3 is 13 residues. V was shortened by 3 bases and J by 4 bases, with 10 bases between the two germline ends. CDR3 sequence reads: CASSIGSGYEQYF. The DNA of the CDR3 is TGTGCCAGTAGTATTGGCAGTGGTTACGAGCAGTACTTC. Full variable domain (missing parts from reference TRBV19 and TRBJ2-7): DGGITQSPKYLFRKEGQNVTLSCEQNLNHDAMYWYRQDPGQGLRLIYYSQIVNDFQKGDIAEGYSVSREKKESFPLTVTSAQKNPTAFYLCASSIGSGYEQYFGPGTRLTVT.

The genes are TRBV29-1 and TRBJ1-4; tentative D call: TRBD1 (6 bases). CDR3 length: 13 amino acids. Germline V CDR1 and CDR2: SQVTM, ANQGSEA. Trimming took off 5 bases at V and 8 bases at J, with 15 bases between the two ends. The CDR3 region has the DNA TGCAGCGTTCTAGGACGCGGGGGCGAAAAACTGTTTTTT. Its translation: CSVLGRGGEKLFF.

The chain carries TRBV18 and TRBJ2-3, with D perhaps matching TRBD1 or TRBD2 (5 bases each). The CDR3 is made up of 15 amino acids. Trimming stripped 3 bases from V and 3 bases from J, with 13 bases between. Germline CDR1 reads KGHSH; CDR2 reads LQKENI. In DNA, the CDR3 is TGTGCCAGCTCACCCGAGGGGCGCAGGACAGATACGCAGTATTTT. Amino acid sequence: CASSPEGRRTDTQYF. Full variable domain (remainder filled in from reference TRBV18 and TRBJ2-3): NAGVMQNPRHLVRRRGQEARLRCSPMKGHSHVYWYRQLPEEGLKFMVYLQKENIIDESGMPKERFSAEFPKEGPSILRIQQVVRGDSAAYFCASSPEGRRTDTQYFGPGTRLTVL.

CDR3 protein: CASSRTSGRADEQFF. In nucleotides, the CDR3 is TGTGCCAGCAGCCGAACTAGCGGGAGGGCTGATGAGCAGTTCTTC. This chain connects TRBV7-2 to TRBJ2-1; 13 nucleotides agree with TRBD2. Trimming took 5 bases from V and 8 from J; bases not matched to a gene: 6. This CDR3 is 15 amino acids long. Germline-derived CDR1 and CDR2 are SGHTA and FQGNSA.

About this clone itself: Distinct nucleotide sequences in the sample also encode this CDR3. This chain joins TRBV18 and TRBJ1-1, with D possibly being TRBD1 (5 bases). V was pared by 2 bases and J by 1 base, with 8 bases between. This CDR3 has 14 amino acids. CDR1 KGHSH and CDR2 LQKENI come from the germline V gene. CDR3 DNA: TGTGCCAGCTCACCAGGGGGAGAGAACACTGAAGCTTTCTTT. Amino acid sequence: CASSPGGENTEAFF.